This is a list of T cell receptor beta chains from one sample in a study of blood T cell repertoires in COVID-19. TCRdb keeps only in-frame clones here, not all; method: immunoSEQ multiplex PCR. The data show 45,000 to 55,000 clones, 68% seen once. Sequencing input: peripheral blood. The source of these receptors is a woman in her 70s with acute or convalescent COVID-19. CDR3s include the opening cysteine and the closing phenylalanine or tryptophan. The D gene is left open where the match is weak. Where a row states a size, it is once, few, many or the class of an expanded clone; other rows omit it.

abundance: .; v_gene: TRBV6-5; j_gene: TRBJ1-2; d_gene: .; CDR3nt: TGTGCCAGCAGTTACTCCCGAGGTGGCTCTAACGATGGCTACACCTTC; CDR3aa: CASSYSRGGSNDGYTF
abundance: .; v_gene: TRBV4-1; j_gene: TRBJ2-1; d_gene: TRBD1; CDR3nt: TGCGCCAGCAGCATGACAGGGGCCAGCTCCTACAATGAGCAGTTCTTC; CDR3aa: CASSMTGASSYNEQFF
abundance: .; v_gene: TRBV6-1; j_gene: TRBJ2-3; d_gene: TRBD1; CDR3nt: TGTGCCAGCAGTAAAGCCCGGGACAGAGTTCTTTTGGGCACAGATACGCAGTATTTT; CDR3aa: CASSKARDRVLLGTDTQYF
abundance: .; v_gene: TRBV7-6; j_gene: TRBJ2-7; d_gene: TRBD1; CDR3nt: TGTGCCAGCAGCTTCGACAGGGGTGGGGAACACGAGCAGTACTTC; CDR3aa: CASSFDRGGEHEQYF
abundance: few; v_gene: TRBV5-6; j_gene: TRBJ2-1; d_gene: .; CDR3nt: TGTGCCAGCAGCTTGGGAGGTCTCGAGCAGTTCTTC; CDR3aa: CASSLGGLEQFF
abundance: few; v_gene: TRBV5-4; j_gene: TRBJ1-2; d_gene: .; CDR3nt: TGTGCCAGCAGCTTAATGACAGGCGCTAACTATGGCTACACCTTC; CDR3aa: CASSLMTGANYGYTF
abundance: once; v_gene: TRBV29-1; j_gene: TRBJ2-5; d_gene: .; CDR3nt: TGCAGCGCAAAGTGGGCAGCCCAAGAGACCCAGTACTTC; CDR3aa: CSAKWAAQETQYF
abundance: few; v_gene: TRBV7-8; j_gene: TRBJ2-3; d_gene: TRBD2; CDR3nt: TGTGCCAGCAGCCTCTCGACTAGCGGGGGGCGAGATACGCAGTATTTT; CDR3aa: CASSLSTSGGRDTQYF
abundance: .; v_gene: TRBV6-5; j_gene: TRBJ2-3; d_gene: TRBD2; CDR3nt: TGTGCCAGCACCCTTAGCGGGAGTTTGGATACGCAGTATTTT; CDR3aa: CASTLSGSLDTQYF
abundance: few; v_gene: TRBV7-8; j_gene: TRBJ1-5; d_gene: .; CDR3nt: TGTGCCAGCAGGTCAGATAGCAATCAGCCCCAGCATTTT; CDR3aa: CASRSDSNQPQHF
abundance: .; v_gene: TRBV3-1/TRBV3-2; j_gene: TRBJ1-2; d_gene: TRBD1; CDR3nt: TGTGCCAGCAGCCAAGGGGACAGGGCGAGCTATGGCTACACCTTC; CDR3aa: CASSQGDRASYGYTF
abundance: .; v_gene: TRBV5-6; j_gene: TRBJ2-1; d_gene: TRBD2; CDR3nt: TGTGCCAGCAGCTTAGCTTTGACTAGCGGAATAGCCCGAGAGCAGTTCTTC; CDR3aa: CASSLALTSGIAREQFF
abundance: few; v_gene: TRBV7-9; j_gene: TRBJ1-2; d_gene: TRBD1; CDR3nt: TGTGCCACCAGACAGGGGAGTTATGGCTACACCTTC; CDR3aa: CATRQGSYGYTF
abundance: .; v_gene: TRBV7-2; j_gene: TRBJ2-7; d_gene: TRBD2; CDR3nt: TGTGCCAGCAGCCTAGCGGGGGGACTCTACGAGCAGTACTTC; CDR3aa: CASSLAGGLYEQYF
abundance: .; v_gene: TRBV28; j_gene: TRBJ1-6; d_gene: .; CDR3nt: TGTGCCAGCAGCCCCGGGAGCTCCTATAATTCACCCCTCCACTTT; CDR3aa: CASSPGSSYNSPLHF
abundance: many; v_gene: TRBV28; j_gene: TRBJ2-3; d_gene: .; CDR3nt: TGTGCCAGCAGTTTAGGCCCCCTGGGGCGAGCGCACCCAGATACGCAGTATTTT; CDR3aa: CASSLGPLGRAHPDTQYF
abundance: many; v_gene: TRBV10-3; j_gene: TRBJ2-2; d_gene: .; CDR3nt: TGTGCCATCAGTGTGGAGGGGGCTGAAGCCGGGGAGCTGTTTTTT; CDR3aa: CAISVEGAEAGELFF
abundance: .; v_gene: TRBV6-2/TRBV6-3; j_gene: TRBJ2-5; d_gene: .; CDR3nt: TGTGCCAGCAGTTACTCCACTACACGGGAATACCAAGAGACCCAGTACTTC; CDR3aa: CASSYSTTREYQETQYF
abundance: .; v_gene: TRBV2; j_gene: TRBJ1-1; d_gene: TRBD1; CDR3nt: TGTGCCAGCAAGGGACAGGGGGCTGAAGCTTTCTTT; CDR3aa: CASKGQGAEAFF
abundance: .; v_gene: TRBV10-3; j_gene: TRBJ1-1; d_gene: .; CDR3nt: TGTGCCATCGCGCGGGAGTCCAGCACTGAAGCTTTCTTT; CDR3aa: CAIARESSTEAFF
abundance: .; v_gene: TRBV30; j_gene: TRBJ2-1; d_gene: TRBD2; CDR3nt: TGTGCCTGGAGACGAAGGGGCGGGAGCCATGAGCAGTTCTTC; CDR3aa: CAWRRRGGSHEQFF
abundance: .; v_gene: TRBV9; j_gene: TRBJ1-1; d_gene: .; CDR3nt: TGTGCCAGCAGCGTAGGGCAGGGTCTTACTGAAGCTTTCTTT; CDR3aa: CASSVGQGLTEAFF
abundance: .; v_gene: TRBV6-5; j_gene: TRBJ1-2; d_gene: .; CDR3nt: TGTGCCAGCAGTTTCAGGGGCGGGGGCTACACCTTC; CDR3aa: CASSFRGGGYTF
abundance: .; v_gene: TRBV18; j_gene: TRBJ2-5; d_gene: .; CDR3nt: TGTGCCAGCTCACCAATCGGTTATTCTCGAGCTTCCCAAGAGACCCAGTACTTC; CDR3aa: CASSPIGYSRASQETQYF
abundance: few; v_gene: TRBV7-2; j_gene: TRBJ2-3; d_gene: .; CDR3nt: TGTGCCAGCAGCTTAGGGGTAGGGGCAGATACGCAGTATTTT; CDR3aa: CASSLGVGADTQYF
abundance: few; v_gene: TRBV5-4; j_gene: TRBJ2-3; d_gene: .; CDR3nt: TGTGCCAGCAGCTTGGCCGTGAGTGAGGATACGCAGTATTTT; CDR3aa: CASSLAVSEDTQYF
abundance: .; v_gene: TRBV3-1/TRBV3-2; j_gene: TRBJ2-7; d_gene: TRBD1; CDR3nt: TGTGCCAGCAGCCAGGGGACAGGGGGTTTGTACGAGCAGTACTTC; CDR3aa: CASSQGTGGLYEQYF
abundance: .; v_gene: TRBV5-1; j_gene: TRBJ2-5; d_gene: .; CDR3nt: TGCGCCAGCAGCTTCCCCCAGACCCGAGCGATGGAAGAGACCCAGTACTTC; CDR3aa: CASSFPQTRAMEETQYF
abundance: many; v_gene: TRBV10-3; j_gene: TRBJ2-1; d_gene: TRBD2; CDR3nt: TGTGCCATCACTCCACTAGCGGGAGTTAGTAATGAGCAGTTCTTC; CDR3aa: CAITPLAGVSNEQFF
abundance: .; v_gene: TRBV14; j_gene: TRBJ1-3; d_gene: TRBD1; CDR3nt: TGTGCCAGCAGCCAAAGAACGGGACAGGGAAACACCATATATTTT; CDR3aa: CASSQRTGQGNTIYF
abundance: few; v_gene: TRBV5-1; j_gene: TRBJ2-7; d_gene: .; CDR3nt: TGCGCCAGCAGAGTGGGAGGCGAGCAGTACTTC; CDR3aa: CASRVGGEQYF